The 17 T cell receptor beta chains in this list originate from one sample, sequenced in a study of tumor-infiltrating lymphocytes in primary liver carcinoma. Total RNA and DNA came together from around 20-30 mg of bulk tissue without cell sorting. A constant-region primer served to make TCR beta cDNA from roughly 460 ng total RNA. A slightly modified ARM-PCR protocol with three nested multiplex PCR rounds produced these TCR beta libraries. Amplification in the first two PCR rounds was performed using TRBV1-TRBV30 forward primers and a C-beta reverse primer for roughly 10 cycles each. TCRdb recomputed calls from the multiplex PCR reads with MiXCR, one row per CDR3 protein. The table includes 50,000 to 60,000 distinct CDR3 sequences, over 65% detected once. Sequencing input: liver tumor tissue from sampling region 5. The subset here: tumor region T5, tumor centre. These receptors came from a man aged 35 to 55 with primary liver carcinoma and hepatitis B virus infection.

A word on this clonotype: Relative to the germline gene, one junction end is altered; a read error may explain this. This chain joins TRBV28 and TRBJ2-3; D call uncertain. CDR3 size: 14 residues. In germline, CDR1 is MDHEN, CDR2 SYDVKM. Here the CDR3 DNA reads TGTGCCTGCAGAACACGGCAGGGCACAGATACGCAGTATTTT. Protein sequence: CACRTRQGTDTQYF.

Points on this clonotype: The junction departs from the called germline gene at one end, perhaps through a read error. The genes are TRBV7-9 and TRBJ2-6; maybe TRBD1 (5 bases). The CDR3 runs 16 residues. Germline values: CDR1 SEHNR, CDR2 FQNEAQ (reference sequence). In nucleotides, the CDR3 is TGTGCCGGCAGCTCTGGACGGAACTTTGGGGCCAACGCCCTGGCTTTC. Amino acid sequence: CAGSSGRNFGANALAF.

With regard to this clonotype: Since the CDR3 does not end with the conserved phenylalanine or tryptophan, this likely comes from a read error. V gene TRBV6-1 combines with J gene TRBJ2-7, with D tentatively TRBD1 (6 bases). The ends were cut back, 5 bases at V and 6 bases at J, with 23 bases in the middle. The CDR3 totals 16 residues. CDR1 MNHNS and CDR2 SASEGT come from the germline V gene. CDR3 loop: CASSTDSSPILREQYS. The CDR3 bases are TGTGCCAGCAGTACGGACAGCTCACCAATTCTACGCGAGCAGTACTCC.

Details on this clonotype: Compared with germline, one end of the junction differs, possibly owing to a read error. The V and J genes are TRBV6-5 and TRBJ2-1; TRBD2 aligns across 11 bases. The germline V gene has CDR1 MNHEY and CDR2 SVGAGI. This CDR3 is built from 19 residues. The CDR3 DNA follows: TGTGACAGCAGTTACTCCGGACTAGCGGGTCAAAATAGGTACAATGAGCAGTTCTTC. It yields the protein CDSSYSGLAGQNRYNEQFF.

The genes are TRBV11-2 and TRBJ2-1; 7 bases line up with TRBD2. V gave up 3 bases and J gave up 8 bases; unmatched junction bases: 22. Germline V gives CDR1 SGHAT, CDR2 FQNNGV. This CDR3 contains 19 residues. In DNA form, the CDR3 reads TGTGCCAGCAGCTTCCAATGGGTCTCTGTGACTGGCGGGAGTCATGAGCAGTTCTTC. Its translation is CASSFQWVSVTGGSHEQFF.

This clonotype is classed as medium-sized. This rearrangement joins TRBV5-4 to TRBJ2-2; 8 bases align to TRBD2. From germline, CDR1 is SGHNT and CDR2 YYREEE (reference sequence). V gave up 3 bases and J gave up 0 bases; unmatched junction bases: 1. The CDR3 has 15 residues. The CDR3 bases are TGTGCCAGCAGCTCGACTAGCGCGAACACCGGGGAGCTGTTTTTT. Translated, it gives CASSSTSANTGELFF.

The chain couples TRBV6-2 or TRBV6-3 to TRBJ1-5; D gene unclear. Trimming shortened V by 9 bases and J by 0 bases, and 12 bases separated the two germline ends. Per the germline V gene, CDR1 is MNHEY and CDR2 is SVGEGT. This CDR3 contains 14 residues. The CDR3 nucleotides are TGTGCCAGTAATTACCGACCTAGCAATCAGCCCCAGCATTTT. Its translation is CASNYRPSNQPQHF.

A note on this clonotype: A read error may account for a junction end that differs from germline. The rearrangement uses TRBV29-1 and TRBJ2-1, with 8 positions matching TRBD2. The CDR3 runs 15 residues. CDR1 SQVTM and CDR2 ANQGSEA come from the germline V gene. The CDR3: CSVEGKRGLGNEQFF. DNA of the CDR3: TGCAGCGTCGAAGGGAAGCGGGGGCTTGGCAATGAGCAGTTCTTC.

There are many counts of this clonotype. The chain carries TRBV6-2 or TRBV6-3 and TRBJ2-7; D unclear. The length of the CDR3 is 13 residues. CDR1 is MNHEY and CDR2 is SVGEGT in the germline V gene. V was clipped by 0 bases and J by 3 bases, with 6 bases between them. Written as DNA, the CDR3 is TGTGCCAGCAGTTACTCGTTGCTCTACGAGCAGTACTTC. The encoded protein is CASSYSLLYEQYF.

As concerns this clonotype: This CDR3 is missing its conserved last phenylalanine or tryptophan, likely due to a read error. The chain uses TRBV4-3 and TRBJ2-1, with a weak D call TRBD2 (6 bases). This CDR3 has 15 residues. Germline CDR1 LGHNA, CDR2 YSLEER. The CDR3 coding sequence is TGCGCCACCAGCCAAGACCGCGGGGACTACAATGAGCAGTTCCTC. Its translation: CATSQDRGDYNEQFL.

This clonotype was counted a single time. It is likely a read error, because the conserved phenylalanine at the end of the CDR3 is missing. The chain employs TRBV29-1 and TRBJ2-5, with TRBD1 matching 8 bases. Germline CDR1 is SQVTM and CDR2 is ANQGSEA. The CDR3 runs to 13 residues. DNA for the CDR3: TGCGGCGGCCAGGGGGCGGATTCCAAGGCCCAGTACTTA. Translation gives CGGQGADSKAQYL.

The chain carries TRBV11-2 and TRBJ2-1, with D possibly matching TRBD2 (7 bases). Trimming took off 9 bases at V and 2 bases at J, with 14 bases between the two ends. This CDR3 contains 14 residues. Germline CDR1 and CDR2: SGHAT and FQNNGV. CDR3 loop: CASREGGPYNEQFF. CDR3 DNA sequence: TGTGCCAGTAGAGAGGGGGGGCCCTACAATGAGCAGTTCTTC.

As to this clonotype: The junction and the germline gene differ at one end; a read error may be behind it. This chain links TRBV5-8 with TRBJ2-2; 8 positions match TRBD2. The germline V gene encodes CDR1 SGHTS and CDR2 YDEGEE. The CDR3 sequence is 17 residues long. CDR3 bases: TGTGCCGGCAGCCTGGAGGTTGTAGCGGGGACCACCGGGGAGCTGTTTTTT. This sequence encodes CAGSLEVVAGTTGELFF.

With respect to this clonotype: The missing conserved phenylalanine or tryptophan at the end of this CDR3 makes a read error likely. No DNA is shown, since the ends of the CDR3 on it are uncertain; the CDR3 is the one TCRdb lists. This sequence joins TRBV4-3 and TRBJ2-1; the D call of TRBD2 is as the table states it, not checked on the DNA. Germline-derived CDR1 and CDR2 are LGHNA and YSLEER. Termini included, the CDR3 measures 16 amino acids. The CDR3 protein is CASSQDRSGFHNEQLL.

This chain connects TRBV6-2 or TRBV6-3 to TRBJ2-7; no definite D call. Trimming left V 2 bases short and J 8 bases short, with 10 bases between. The germline V gene encodes CDR1 MNHEY and CDR2 SVGEGT. CDR3 length equals 12 residues. The DNA of the CDR3 is TGTGCCAGCAGTTACGAGGTACCCCAGCAGTACTTC. Translation: CASSYEVPQQYF.

A remark on this clonotype: One end of the junction is discordant with germline, which a read error may explain. The V gene is TRBV28, the J gene TRBJ2-5; D tentatively reads TRBD1 or TRBD2 (5 bases each). The germline V gene has CDR1 MDHEN and CDR2 SYDVKM. The CDR3 is 12 residues long. The CDR3 DNA is TGTGCCAGCATAGGGCTGGGGGAGACCCAATACTTC. It encodes CASIGLGETQYF.

The chain links TRBV29-1 to TRBJ2-5, with 10 bases lining up with TRBD2. This CDR3 is built from 15 residues. V shed 5 bases and J 7 bases; nucleotides not matched to a gene: 13. Germline V CDR1 and CDR2: SQVTM, ANQGSEA. The chain's CDR3 is CSVSLLAGRGRTQYF. In nucleotides, the CDR3 is TGCAGCGTTTCCTTACTAGCGGGAAGGGGCCGGACCCAGTACTTC.